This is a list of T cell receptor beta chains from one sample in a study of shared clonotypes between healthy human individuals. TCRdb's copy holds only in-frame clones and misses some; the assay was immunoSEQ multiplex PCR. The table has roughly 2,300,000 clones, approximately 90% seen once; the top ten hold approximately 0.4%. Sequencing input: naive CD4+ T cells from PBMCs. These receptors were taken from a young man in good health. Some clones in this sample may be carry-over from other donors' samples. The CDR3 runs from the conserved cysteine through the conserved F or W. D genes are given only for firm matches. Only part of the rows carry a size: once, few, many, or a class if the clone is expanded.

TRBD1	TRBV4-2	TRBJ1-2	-	CASSQAGDRVNYGYTF	TGTGCCAGCAGCCAAGCGGGGGACAGGGTGAACTATGGCTACACCTTC
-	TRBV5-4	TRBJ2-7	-	CASSLTSLSYEQYF	TGTGCCAGCAGCTTGACTAGCCTCTCCTACGAGCAGTACTTC
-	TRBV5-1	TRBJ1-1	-	CASSSPRGVGNTEAFF	TGCGCCAGCAGCTCCCCCCGGGGAGTTGGGAACACTGAAGCTTTCTTT
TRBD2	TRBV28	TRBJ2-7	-	CASSPQTSDSREQYF	TGTGCCAGCAGTCCCCAGACTAGCGACTCAAGGGAGCAGTACTTC
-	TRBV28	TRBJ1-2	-	CATDSSGGYTF	TGTGCCACCGACTCCTCGGGAGGCTACACCTTC
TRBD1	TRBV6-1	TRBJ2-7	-	CASSPTGGYEQYF	TGTGCCAGCAGTCCCACAGGGGGCTACGAGCAGTACTTC
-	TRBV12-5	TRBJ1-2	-	CASGSTRGGYTF	TGTGCTAGTGGTTCCACACGGGGTGGCTACACCTTC
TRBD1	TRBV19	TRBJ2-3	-	CASSTGTGDGTDTQYF	TGTGCCAGTAGTACGGGGACAGGGGATGGTACAGATACGCAGTATTTT
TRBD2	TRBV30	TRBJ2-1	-	CAWLGGGNNEQFF	TGTGCCTGGCTGGGCGGGGGGAACAATGAGCAGTTCTTC
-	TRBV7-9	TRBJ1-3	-	CAAGLSGNTIYF	TGTGCCGCAGGGCTTTCTGGAAACACCATATATTTT
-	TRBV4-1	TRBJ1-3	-	CASSQAERSGNTIYF	TGCGCCAGCAGCCAAGCGGAACGCTCTGGAAACACCATATATTTT
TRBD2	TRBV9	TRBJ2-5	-	CASSVVGGSIRETQYF	TGTGCCAGCAGCGTAGTGGGGGGGTCTATCCGGGAGACCCAGTACTTC
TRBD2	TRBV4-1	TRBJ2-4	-	CASSQMGAGGNIQYF	TGCGCCAGCAGCCAAATGGGGGCGGGGGGAAACATTCAGTACTTC
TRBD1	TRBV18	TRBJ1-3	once	CASSPRRDRVLDTIYF	TGTGCCAGCTCACCACGGCGAGACAGGGTCTTGGACACCATATATTTT
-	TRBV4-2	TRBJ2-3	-	CASSQEGPPGTDTQYF	TGTGCCAGCAGCCAAGAGGGCCCCCCGGGCACAGATACGCAGTATTTT
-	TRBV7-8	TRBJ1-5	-	CASSFLQGMNQPQHF	TGTGCCAGCAGCTTCCTCCAGGGCATGAATCAGCCCCAGCATTTT
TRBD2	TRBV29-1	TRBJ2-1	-	CSIGTGGNEQFF	TGCAGCATAGGGACGGGGGGCAATGAGCAGTTCTTC
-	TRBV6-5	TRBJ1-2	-	CASSGPGNYGYTF	TGTGCCAGCAGTGGCCCGGGTAACTATGGCTACACCTTC
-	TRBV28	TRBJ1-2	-	CASSRRGQVYGYTF	TGTGCCAGCAGCCGTCGCGGGCAGGTCTATGGCTACACCTTC
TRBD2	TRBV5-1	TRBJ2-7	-	CASSKLGGTSGNLAPYEQYF	TGCGCCAGCAGCAAACTTGGGGGGACTAGCGGTAACTTAGCTCCCTACGAGCAGTACTTC
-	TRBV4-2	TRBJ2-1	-	CASSQDWGVVKIYNEQFF	TGTGCCAGCAGCCAAGATTGGGGGGTGGTTAAAATCTACAATGAGCAGTTCTTC
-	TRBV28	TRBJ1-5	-	CASSLAGVAQPQHF	TGTGCCAGCAGTTTAGCAGGAGTAGCTCAGCCCCAGCATTTT
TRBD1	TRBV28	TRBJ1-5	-	CASSLVQGAYSNQPQHF	TGTGCCAGCAGTTTGGTCCAGGGGGCATATAGCAATCAGCCCCAGCATTTT
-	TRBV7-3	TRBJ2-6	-	CASSLTGRSGANVLTF	TGTGCCAGCAGCTTAACAGGACGGTCTGGGGCCAACGTCCTGACTTTC
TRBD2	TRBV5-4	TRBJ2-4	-	CASSPGTSGRIPSNIQYF	TGTGCCAGCAGCCCAGGGACTAGCGGGAGAATCCCGTCAAACATTCAGTACTTC
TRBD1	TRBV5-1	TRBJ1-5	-	CASSSLGGSNQPQHF	TGCGCCAGCAGCTCCCTAGGGGGCTCGAATCAGCCCCAGCATTTT
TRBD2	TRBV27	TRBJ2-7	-	CASSSLASGRDEQYF	TGTGCCAGCAGTTCCCTGGCTAGCGGGAGGGACGAGCAGTACTTC
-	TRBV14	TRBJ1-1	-	CASSVANTEAFF	TGTGCCAGCAGCGTTGCCAATACTGAAGCTTTCTTT
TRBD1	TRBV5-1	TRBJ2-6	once	CASSLAGTGALSGANVLTF	TGCGCCAGCAGCTTGGCCGGGACAGGGGCCCTCTCTGGGGCCAACGTCCTGACTTTC
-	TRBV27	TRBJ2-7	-	CATLGTSYEQYF	TGTGCCACCCTCGGAACGTCCTACGAGCAGTACTTC
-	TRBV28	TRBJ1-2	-	CATISRGGYTF	TGTGCCACTATAAGCCGCGGGGGCTACACCTTC
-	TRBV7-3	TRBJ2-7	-	CASSLGPSSYEQYF	TGTGCCAGCAGCTTAGGCCCCTCCTCCTACGAGCAGTACTTC
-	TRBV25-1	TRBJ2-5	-	CASSEYGRVGETQYF	TGTGCCAGCAGTGAATATGGAAGGGTCGGGGAGACCCAGTACTTC
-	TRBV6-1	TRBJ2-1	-	CASSKQGEEQFF	TGTGCCAGCAGTAAACAGGGTGAAGAGCAGTTCTTC
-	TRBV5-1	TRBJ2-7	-	CASSQNGNSYEQYF	TGCGCCAGCAGCCAAAACGGGAACTCCTACGAGCAGTACTTC
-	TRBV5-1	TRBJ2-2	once	CASSLVVGTNTGELFF	TGCGCCAGCAGCTTGGTAGTGGGCACGAACACCGGGGAGCTGTTTTTT